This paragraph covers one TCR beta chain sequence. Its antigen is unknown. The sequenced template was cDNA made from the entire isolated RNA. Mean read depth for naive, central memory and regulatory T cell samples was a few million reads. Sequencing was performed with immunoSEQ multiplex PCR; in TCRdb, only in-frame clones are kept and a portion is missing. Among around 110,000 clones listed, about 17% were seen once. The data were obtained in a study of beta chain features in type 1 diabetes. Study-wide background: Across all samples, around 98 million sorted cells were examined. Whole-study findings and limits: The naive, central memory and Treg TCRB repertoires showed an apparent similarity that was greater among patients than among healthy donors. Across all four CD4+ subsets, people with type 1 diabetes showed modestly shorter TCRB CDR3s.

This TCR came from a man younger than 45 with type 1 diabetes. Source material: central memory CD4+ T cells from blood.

The CDR3 spells CASAGSDSGANVLTF. In nucleotides, the CDR3 is TGTGCCAGTGCAGGATCGGACTCTGGGGCCAACGTCCTGACTTTC. V and J are TRBV6-6 and TRBJ2-6; D gene unclear. CDR1 MNHNY and CDR2 SVGAGI come from the germline V gene (reference sequence). Trimming stripped 9 bases from V and 0 bases from J, with 12 bases between. The CDR3 loop spans 15 amino acids.